This TCR beta chain emerged from a study of T cells in tumors after PD-1 blockade. The study's findings and limits: In squamous cell carcinoma, less than 60% of expanded exhausted clones were novel.

In regard to this clone: Its antigen is unknown.

This table comes from immunoSEQ multiplex PCR, and its TCRdb copy is limited to in-frame clones, with some not included. The sample lists about 560 clones; around 69% were seen once. This CDR3 has 12 amino acids. Trimming removed 3 bases at V and 6 bases at J, with 8 bases between. The rearrangement uses TRBV12-3 or TRBV12-4 and TRBJ1-2; D not resolved. The sequencing here drew on tumor tissue, taken after anti-PD-1 treatment. The receptor was isolated from a human donor with cutaneous squamous cell carcinoma. CDR3 protein: CASSFTGNGYTF. DNA of the CDR3: TGTGCCAGCAGTTTTACCGGGAATGGCTACACCTTC.